This T cell receptor beta chain comes out of a study of blood T cell repertoires in COVID-19. Whole-study context: T cells, B-cell-depleted T cells, or PBMCs supplied cDNA or gDNA.

The CDR3 sequence is 15 residues long. V was pared by 2 bases and J by 3 bases, with 5 bases of the junction left unmatched. CDR1 SGHRS and CDR2 YFSETQ come from the germline V gene. Per the original methods: For nucleated cells, counts were estimated from reference gene primer amplification. Measured with immunoSEQ multiplex PCR; TCRdb has only the in-frame clones, and not every one. V, J and clone size are taken as reported in that table, and D and trimming were inferred from the DNA itself. The sample carries tens of thousands of clones, approximately 90% recorded once. The V gene is TRBV5-1, the J gene TRBJ1-3; TRBD1 aligns across 7 bases. The sample consisted of peripheral blood. This receptor was obtained from an older woman with acute or convalescent COVID-19. In nucleotides, the CDR3 is TGCGCCAGCAGCTTTGGGGACAGAGATGGAAACACCATATATTTT. Translation gives CASSFGDRDGNTIYF. The full variable domain, completed using reference TRBV5-1 and TRBJ1-3, is KAGVTQTPRYLIKTRGQQVTLSCSPISGHRSVSWYQQTPGQGLQFLFEYFSETQRNKGNFPGRFSGRQFSNSRSEMNVSTLELGDSALYLCASSFGDRDGNTIYFGEGSWLTVV.